The 24 T cell receptor beta chains presented below share a single source sample, sequenced in a study of CD8 T cells in ankylosing spondylitis. TCRdb recomputed calls from the 5' RACE reads with MiXCR, one row per CDR3 protein. This table holds around 130,000 distinct CDR3 sequences, roughly 8.8% found once. The source material was blood, either unsorted or a sorted T cell fraction (not recorded which). The receptors come from a male donor with ankylosing spondylitis or in good health (not recorded which).

This clonotype occurred many times. This chain links TRBV7-2 with TRBJ2-2, with 8 bases fitting TRBD2. The V segment lost 5 bases and the J segment 5 bases; nucleotides outside the gene matches: 10. Germline CDR1 SGHTA, CDR2 FQGNSA. The CDR3 length is 16 residues. CDR3 residues: CASSHRVAGSTGELFF. Written as DNA, the CDR3 is TGTGCCAGCAGCCACCGGGTAGCGGGAAGTACCGGGGAGCTGTTTTTT.

The J gene is TRBJ2-3, the V gene TRBV4-3, with D perhaps TRBD2 (6 bases). This CDR3 comprises 16 residues. Between the trimmed V and J ends, which lost 0 bases and 1 base, there was a span of 11 bases. Germline values: CDR1 LGHNA, CDR2 YSLEER. Written as DNA, the CDR3 is TGCGCCAGCAGCCAAGAAGGCCCTAGCGGCACAGATACGCAGTATTTT. Residues: CASSQEGPSGTDTQYF.

The CDR3 reads CASSRDSGGTFGELFF. The CDR3 DNA is TGTGCCAGCAGCCGAGACTCTGGGGGGACTTTCGGGGAGCTGTTTTTT. This rearrangement joins TRBV3-1 to TRBJ2-2, with TRBD2 as a possible D gene (6 bases). The CDR3 consists of 16 residues. The V end was cut by 4 bases, the J end by 7 bases, with 19 bases between. From germline, CDR1 is LGHDT and CDR2 YNNKEL (reference sequence).

This clonotype came up many times. The chain has TRBV27 and TRBJ2-1; no definite D call. CDR3 length equals 16 residues. Germline V lookup: CDR1 MNHEY, CDR2 SMNVEV (reference sequence). Between the trimmed V and J ends, which lost 0 bases and 0 bases, there was a span of 9 bases. The CDR3 bases are TGTGCCAGCAGTTTATCGAGGCCACCCTCCTACAATGAGCAGTTCTTC. Translating gives CASSLSRPPSYNEQFF.

As DNA, the CDR3 is TGTGCCAGCAGCTTAGTGGGTTCCCAAAATTACGAGCAGTACTTC. Protein product: CASSLVGSQNYEQYF. This chain joins TRBV7-9 and TRBJ2-7; D is unresolved. Germline values: CDR1 SEHNR, CDR2 FQNEAQ (reference sequence). Trimming removed 1 base at V and 4 bases at J, with 14 bases between. The CDR3 runs 15 residues.

This sequence joins TRBV5-1 and TRBJ2-1, with a possible D match to TRBD1 (6 bases). The germline CDR1 and CDR2 sequences are SGHRS and YFSETQ. V shed 6 bases and J shed 8 bases, with 18 bases lying between them. CDR3 length: 14 residues. CDR3 sequence reads: CASKTGTLGDEQFF. CDR3 nucleotides: TGCGCCAGCAAAACAGGGACCTTAGGGGATGAGCAGTTCTTC.

This clonotype has a count of ten or more. The rearrangement uses TRBV20-1 and TRBJ1-5; D is unclear. This CDR3 contains 14 residues. The V end was cut by 6 bases, the J end by 2 bases, with 14 bases between. Germline V lookup: CDR1 DFQATT, CDR2 SNEGSKA (reference sequence). This CDR3 is CSATDPRGNQPQHF. CDR3 in DNA: TGCAGTGCCACGGACCCCCGTGGCAATCAGCCCCAGCATTTT.

This clonotype was seen many times. The J gene is TRBJ2-1, the V gene TRBV7-9; 9 nucleotides line up with TRBD2. The ends lost 5 bases at V and 1 base at J; junction bases unmatched: 3. Germline-derived CDR1 and CDR2 are SEHNR and FQNEAQ (reference sequence). The CDR3 totals 15 residues. CDR3 bases: TGTGCCAGCAGCCCAAGCGGGAGGTCCTACAATGAGCAGTTCTTC. This translates into CASSPSGRSYNEQFF.

This clonotype was seen repeatedly, ten times or more. V gene TRBV20-1 combines with J gene TRBJ2-5; perhaps TRBD1 as D (5 bases). Trimming shortened V by 0 bases and J by 5 bases, and 16 bases separated the two germline ends. The CDR3 has 15 amino acids. Germline V lookup: CDR1 DFQATT, CDR2 SNEGSKA (reference sequence). The DNA of the CDR3 is TGCAGTGCTAGAGACCAGGGTCTTCAATGGGAGACCCAGTACTTC. Residues: CSARDQGLQWETQYF.

This rearrangement joins TRBV29-1 to TRBJ2-3, with D possibly being TRBD2 (6 bases). Between the trimmed V and J ends, which lost 6 bases and 1 base, there was a span of 17 bases. Germline V gene sequence: CDR1 SQVTM, CDR2 ANQGSEA. The CDR3 runs 15 residues. The CDR3 protein is CSVEGTPDGTDTQYF. The CDR3 nucleotides are TGCAGCGTGGAGGGGACTCCCGACGGCACAGATACGCAGTATTTT.

This clonotype was picked up many times. The chain is built from TRBV7-3 and TRBJ2-1; possible D gene TRBD2, 5 bases. The germline V and J ends were trimmed by 5 bases and 10 bases, with 15 bases remaining between them. There are 13 residues in the CDR3. CDR1 SGHTA and CDR2 FQGTGA come from the germline V gene. The DNA for the CDR3 is TGTGCCAGCAGCAACACTAGGTGGGAGGAGCAGTTCTTC. This codes for CASSNTRWEEQFF.

In this sample, this clonotype turned up many times. The rearrangement links TRBV7-9 to TRBJ2-7; D might be TRBD2 (6 bases). V lost 5 bases, J lost 2 bases, and 16 bases lay in between. Germline CDR1 SEHNR, CDR2 FQNEAQ (reference sequence). The CDR3 is made up of 15 amino acids. Written as DNA, the CDR3 is TGTGCCAGCAGCCCCCGGGGCGGGGACGCCTACGAGCAGTACTTC. Translated, it gives CASSPRGGDAYEQYF.

This clonotype was observed at least ten times. This rearrangement joins TRBV6-5 to TRBJ1-1; 10 positions match TRBD1. This CDR3 contains 15 residues. Germline CDR1 is MNHEY and CDR2 is SVGAGI. V lost 4 bases to trimming and J lost 0 bases; unmatched junction nucleotides: 2. CDR3 nucleotides: TGTGCCAGCAGTTCGACAGGGGGCATGAACACTGAAGCTTTCTTT. Encoded protein: CASSSTGGMNTEAFF.

This clonotype was found a few times. V is TRBV5-6 and J is TRBJ2-1; the match to TRBD1 covers 9 bases. This CDR3 contains 16 residues. Germline assignment: CDR1 SGHDT and CDR2 YYEEEE. The V segment lost 1 base and the J segment 2 bases; nucleotides outside the gene matches: 4. DNA for the CDR3: TGTGCCAGCAGCTTGAACCGGGACAGGGCCTACAATGAGCAGTTCTTC. Translating gives CASSLNRDRAYNEQFF.

This clonotype was found many times. The rearrangement uses TRBV12-3 or TRBV12-4 and TRBJ2-3, with no clear D. The length of the CDR3 is 15 residues. Trimming pared 5 bases from V and 2 bases from J, leaving 14 bases between. The CDR3 loop reads CASSPKIPNTDTQYF. In nucleotides, the CDR3 is TGTGCCAGCAGTCCGAAAATCCCGAACACAGATACGCAGTATTTT.

This clonotype was counted many times. The chain combines TRBV20-1 with TRBJ1-1; D gene unclear. The CDR3 contains 14 residues. The germline V gene encodes CDR1 DFQATT and CDR2 SNEGSKA (reference sequence). Trimming removed 0 bases from V and 3 bases from J, with 11 bases in between. CDR3 nucleotides: TGCAGTGCTAGAGAAGGAGGCTTAGACACTGAAGCTTTCTTT. Translating it yields CSAREGGLDTEAFF.

This clonotype was detected many times. J is TRBJ1-1 and V is TRBV7-2; possible D gene TRBD1, 5 bases. V was clipped by 4 bases and J by 7 bases, with 16 bases between them. Germline loops: CDR1 SGHTA, CDR2 FQGNSA. This CDR3 has 14 residues. The CDR3 nucleotides read TGTGCCAGCAGCTCAAATAGGGGCAGGGTTGAAGCTTTCTTT. Its protein is CASSSNRGRVEAFF.

This clonotype was detected many times. The chain carries TRBV18 and TRBJ2-3; 8 nucleotides agree with TRBD2. V gave up 2 bases and J gave up 3 bases; unmatched junction bases: 4. This CDR3 contains 15 residues. Germline V gene data show CDR1 as KGHSH and CDR2 as LQKENI. The CDR3 spells CASSPAGGRTDTQYF. CDR3 coding DNA: TGTGCCAGCTCACCAGCGGGCGGGAGGACAGATACGCAGTATTTT. Together with reference TRBV18 and TRBJ2-3, the CDR3 gives the full variable domain: NAGVMQNPRHLVRRRGQEARLRCSPMKGHSHVYWYRQLPEEGLKFMVYLQKENIIDESGMPKERFSAEFPKEGPSILRIQQVVRGDSAAYFCASSPAGGRTDTQYFGPGTRLTVL.

The rearrangement links TRBV6-1 to TRBJ1-4; 7 bases agree with TRBD1. Germline V gene lookup returns CDR1 MNHNS and CDR2 SASEGT. This CDR3 is built from 15 residues. Germline trimming cut 6 bases from V and 0 bases from J; bases unmatched to any gene: 4. The CDR3 loop is CASSQGQATNEKLFF. Here the CDR3 DNA reads TGTGCCAGCAGCCAAGGACAGGCAACTAATGAAAAACTGTTTTTT.

This clonotype has a count of ten or more. J is TRBJ2-7 and V is TRBV12-3 or TRBV12-4; TRBD1 matches at 8 bases. The CDR3 consists of 14 residues. The trim removed 8 bases at V and 5 bases at J, leaving 11 bases unmatched. The CDR3 sequence is CASALGQGVNEQYF. For the CDR3, the DNA is TGTGCCAGCGCCCTAGGACAGGGCGTCAACGAGCAGTACTTC.

This clonotype came up a few times. This chain joins TRBV7-8 and TRBJ2-7, with D possibly TRBD2 on 6 matching bases. V was cut by 3 bases and J by 0 bases, with 9 bases left in between. Germline CDR1 is SGHVS and CDR2 is FQNEAQ. This CDR3 region has 14 residues. The CDR3 DNA sequence: TGTGCCAGCAGCTTTGACGGGAGCTCCTACGAGCAGTACTTC. Amino acid sequence: CASSFDGSSYEQYF. The full variable domain, its missing parts supplied by reference TRBV7-8 and TRBJ2-7, is GAGVSQSPRYKVAKRGQDVALRCDPISGHVSLFWYQQALGQGPEFLTYFQNEAQLDKSGLPSDRFFAERPEGSVSTLKIQRTQQEDSAVYLCASSFDGSSYEQYFGPGTRLTVT.

This clonotype occurred many times. The V gene is TRBV14, the J gene TRBJ2-2, with TRBD2 matching over 10 bases. The length of the CDR3 is 18 residues. The germline V gene encodes CDR1 SGHDN and CDR2 FVKESK. V dropped 0 bases and J dropped 1; count of bases not matched to a gene: 5. The CDR3 DNA is TGTGCCAGCAGCCAAGACCTAGCGGGAGTTGGGAACACCGGGGAGCTGTTTTTT. This gives the protein CASSQDLAGVGNTGELFF.

The chain has TRBV7-6 and TRBJ2-3, with 10 bases identical to TRBD2. V lost 1 base and J lost 2; bases outside the gene matches: 6. Germline loops: CDR1 SGHVS, CDR2 FNYEAQ. This CDR3 spans 17 amino acids. CDR3 sequence: CASSLEILAGITDTQYF. The CDR3 coding sequence is TGTGCCAGCAGCTTAGAAATACTAGCGGGAATCACAGATACGCAGTATTTT.

This clonotype was found a few times. The rearrangement links TRBV7-2 to TRBJ2-3; 9 bases map to TRBD2. Germline loops: CDR1 SGHTA, CDR2 FQGNSA. The CDR3 sequence is 17 residues long. Trimming removed 0 bases from V and 6 bases from J; junction bases left unmatched: 10. This CDR3 reads CASSLARLAGYVDTQYF. Here the CDR3 DNA reads TGTGCCAGCAGCTTAGCGCGCCTAGCGGGATATGTCGATACGCAGTATTTT.